A selection of T cell receptor beta chains follows, all from one sample in a study of regulatory T cells in long-lasting Graves disease. TCRdb reprocessed the multiplex PCR reads via MiXCR and lists one record per CDR3 protein. The repertoire includes roughly 560,000 distinct CDR3 sequences, 15% to 20% of them detected once, and around a quarter sits in the top ten. Separately, the same data were catalogued under a study of T cells in Graves' hyperthyroidism and ophthalmopathy.

Here the sequenced sample was peripheral blood mononuclear cells (PBMCs), taken at new diagnosis, from a patient treated with antithyroid drugs. The receptors were gathered from a woman aged 40 to 65 with Graves disease. CDR3s include the opening cysteine and the closing phenylalanine or tryptophan. Clone size is shown for a subset of rows, as once, few, many or a class of expanded clone.

CDR3 protein: CATSDPDRGGYTF
clone size: few
V gene: TRBV24-1
CDR3 length: 13

CDR3 protein: CASSQDSGGGNEQFF
clone size: NA
V gene: TRBV3-1
CDR3 length: 15

CDR3 protein: CSARTEMNTEAFF
clone size: NA
V gene: TRBV20-1
CDR3 length: 13

CDR3 protein: CSARVWQGDTQYF
clone size: many
V gene: TRBV20-1
CDR3 length: 13

CDR3 protein: CASSVGGGGYEQYF
clone size: many
V gene: TRBV9
CDR3 length: 14

CDR3 protein: CAIKQTGDPDTQYF
clone size: many
V gene: TRBV10-3
CDR3 length: 14

CDR3 protein: CASSQGGGGTGTQYF
clone size: few
V gene: TRBV9
CDR3 length: 15

CDR3 protein: CSAKPYSNTEAFF
clone size: many
V gene: TRBV20-1
CDR3 length: 13

CDR3 protein: CASTRGQGATYEQYF
clone size: many
V gene: TRBV2
CDR3 length: 15

CDR3 protein: CASSRGQILDEQFF
clone size: NA
V gene: TRBV12-3/TRBV12-4
CDR3 length: 14

CDR3 protein: CASSLARLGEQYF
clone size: NA
V gene: TRBV11-3
CDR3 length: 13

CDR3 protein: CASSYRTGENEQYF
clone size: many
V gene: TRBV7-2
CDR3 length: 14

CDR3 protein: CASTVSPSTNEKLFF
clone size: NA
V gene: TRBV19
CDR3 length: 15

CDR3 protein: CASSLDPMTDTQYF
clone size: NA
V gene: TRBV5-8
CDR3 length: 14

CDR3 protein: CAISESAGAYEQYF
clone size: many
V gene: TRBV10-3
CDR3 length: 14

CDR3 protein: CASSALGQGLNTEAFF
clone size: NA
V gene: TRBV19
CDR3 length: 16

CDR3 protein: CASSASGGLETQYF
clone size: NA
V gene: TRBV12-3/TRBV12-4
CDR3 length: 14

CDR3 protein: CASSQGVVNTEAFF
clone size: NA
V gene: TRBV3-1
CDR3 length: 14

CDR3 protein: CASSRWLGTNQETQYF
clone size: many
V gene: TRBV14
CDR3 length: 16

CDR3 protein: CATAGAGTKETQYF
clone size: many
V gene: TRBV10-3
CDR3 length: 14

CDR3 protein: CASSQESSVEKLFF
clone size: NA
V gene: TRBV4-1
CDR3 length: 14

CDR3 protein: CASSLNDDSPLHF
clone size: NA
V gene: TRBV7-3
CDR3 length: 13

CDR3 protein: CASSLIFNYRARF
clone size: NA
V gene: TRBV7-2
CDR3 length: 13

CDR3 protein: CATSDGTGGRDEQFF
clone size: many
V gene: TRBV24-1
CDR3 length: 15